The rows below give T cell receptor beta chains drawn from one sample of a study of blood T cell repertoires in COVID-19. Measured with immunoSEQ multiplex PCR; TCRdb has only the in-frame clones, and not every one. The sample contains around 120,000 clones, roughly 79% of which appear only once. The specimen sequenced was peripheral blood. The origin of the receptors is a man aged 65 to 79 with acute or convalescent COVID-19. CDR3s include the opening cysteine and the closing phenylalanine or tryptophan. The D gene is left open where the match is weak. Clone size is stated in some rows and not others, as once, few, many or a class when expanded.

D	size	V	J	CDR3	DNA
NA	few	TRBV4-3	TRBJ1-4	CASSQDRQGGEKLFF	TGCGCCAGCAGCCAAGATAGGCAGGGTGGTGAAAAACTGTTTTTT
NA	NA	TRBV7-3	TRBJ1-2	CASSLMAGGGYTF	TGTGCCAGCAGCTTAATGGCGGGAGGTGGCTACACCTTC
TRBD1	NA	TRBV24-1	TRBJ2-5	CATSDKGQGGQGTQYF	TGTGCCACCAGTGATAAGGGACAGGGAGGTCAGGGGACCCAGTACTTC
TRBD1	NA	TRBV3-1/TRBV3-2	TRBJ2-7	CASSQTTGGYTKQYF	TGTGCCAGCAGCCAGACAACAGGGGGCTATACGAAGCAGTACTTC
TRBD1	NA	TRBV5-6	TRBJ1-2	CASNPIGQGDYGYTF	TGTGCCAGCAACCCGATAGGACAGGGCGACTATGGCTACACCTTC
NA	NA	TRBV5-4	TRBJ1-1	CASSLGGTQGRAFF	TGTGCCAGCAGCTTGGGTGGGACTCAAGGTAGAGCTTTCTTT
NA	NA	TRBV27	TRBJ2-7	CASSLGRQDAYEQYF	TGTGCCAGCAGTTTAGGTCGACAGGATGCCTACGAGCAGTACTTC
NA	NA	TRBV18	TRBJ1-3	CASSPKLSSGNTIYF	TGTGCCAGCTCACCTAAGTTGAGCTCTGGAAACACCATATATTTT
NA	NA	TRBV19	TRBJ1-1	CASTQNRGGLTVVTEAFF	TGTGCCAGTACCCAGAACCGGGGGGGGCTAACGGTAGTCACTGAAGCTTTCTTT
NA	once	TRBV7-3	TRBJ2-3	CASSVRGGVTDTQYF	TGTGCCAGCAGCGTGCGAGGGGGGGTCACAGATACGCAGTATTTT
TRBD1	NA	TRBV19	TRBJ1-4	CASSMGQGRYEKLFF	TGTGCCAGTAGTATGGGACAGGGTCGATATGAAAAACTGTTTTTT
NA	NA	TRBV13	TRBJ2-7	CASTEQGAYEQYF	TGTGCCAGCACCGAACAGGGAGCCTACGAGCAGTACTTC
TRBD1	NA	TRBV4-3	TRBJ1-4	CASSQQGGGEKLFF	TGCGCCAGCTCACAGCAGGGGGGTGGCGAAAAACTGTTTTTT
TRBD1	NA	TRBV30	TRBJ1-5	CAWANRGNQPQHF	TGTGCCTGGGCGAACAGGGGAAATCAGCCCCAGCATTTT
NA	NA	TRBV5-1	TRBJ2-7	CASSPWPDSYEQYF	TGCGCCAGCAGCCCCTGGCCTGACTCCTACGAGCAGTACTTC
NA	NA	TRBV7-2	TRBJ1-4	CASRRKTGTNEKLFF	TGTGCCAGCCGACGGAAAACAGGGACTAATGAAAAACTGTTTTTT
NA	NA	TRBV9	TRBJ2-2	CASSGRGVATGELFF	TGTGCCAGCAGTGGCAGGGGGGTAGCTACCGGGGAGCTGTTTTTT
NA	NA	TRBV25-1	TRBJ1-4	CASSEFGDSGGIEKLFF	TGTGCCAGCAGTGAATTTGGAGACTCCGGAGGGATTGAAAAACTGTTTTTT
NA	NA	TRBV5-1	TRBJ2-7	CASSFKADEQYF	TGCGCCAGCAGCTTTAAGGCGGACGAGCAGTACTTC
NA	NA	TRBV7-9	TRBJ1-1	CASSLASGNTEAFF	TGTGCCAGCAGCTTAGCATCGGGGAACACTGAAGCTTTCTTT